This T cell receptor (beta chain) was profiled in a study of T cells in Graves' hyperthyroidism and ophthalmopathy. Whole-study findings and limits: Separating ophthalmopathy from stable hyperthyroidism was achieved by a 13 V-J model. Most thyroid clonotypes expanded above 0.001 appeared in blood too.

The V end lost 4 bases, the J end lost 5 bases, and 21 bases lay between the germline ends. The CDR3 loop spans 16 amino acids. Germline V gene lookup returns CDR1 SGHRS and CDR2 YFSETQ. The sample holds a few counts of this clonotype. Antigen: not known. Patients having uncontrolled infection, another autoimmune disease, pregnancy or lactation were not included. Isolation of PBMCs was performed on about 10 ml fresh peripheral blood. Amplification yielded TCR beta CDR3 regions, with RNA transcripts as the source. HTBI primers drove first-round RT-PCR of the TCR CDR3. TCRdb redid the calling of the multiplex PCR reads with MiXCR, one entry per CDR3 protein. The sample includes 750,000 to 900,000 distinct CDR3 sequences, roughly 40% of them seen just once.

The origin of this receptor is a young man with Graves' hyperthyroidism. The specimen sequenced was blood. The gene calls are TRBV5-1 and TRBJ2-5; a weak D match, TRBD1 (6 bases). CDR3 residues: CASSPLQQGPGETQYF. CDR3 sequence (DNA): TGCGCCAGCAGCCCCCTTCAACAGGGACCGGGGGAGACCCAGTACTTC.